The next 19 T cell receptor beta chains were all read from a single sample in a study of blood T cell repertoires in COVID-19. Sequencing was performed with immunoSEQ multiplex PCR; in TCRdb, only in-frame clones are kept and a portion is missing. The sample contains 130,000 to 150,000 clones, 75% to 90% of which appear only once. The sequenced sample consisted of peripheral blood. The receptors were gathered from a woman aged 60-75 years with active COVID-19.

The chain carries TRBV28 and TRBJ1-2, with 12 bases fitting TRBD1. The CDR3 extends over 15 amino acids. From germline, CDR1 is MDHEN and CDR2 SYDVKM. Trimming removed 5 bases from V and 8 bases from J; junction bases left unmatched: 9. The CDR3 here is CASSVPGQGAWGYTF. The CDR3, as DNA: TGTGCCAGCAGTGTACCGGGACAGGGGGCTTGGGGCTACACCTTC.

The CDR3 reads CASSLVGGPLHF. The CDR3 DNA reads TGTGCCAGCAGCTTAGTAGGGGGACCCCTCCACTTT. This chain connects TRBV7-3 to TRBJ1-6, with D perhaps TRBD1 (6 bases). The V and J ends lost 2 bases and 12 bases respectively, with 8 bases between them. CDR1 is SGHTA, CDR2 FQGTGA, per germline. The CDR3 runs to 12 residues.

The chain couples TRBV4-3 to TRBJ2-5; 7 bases agree with TRBD2. The CDR3 sequence is 15 residues long. Germline V gene lookup returns CDR1 LGHNA and CDR2 YSLEER. Trimming at V came to 1 base and at J to 4 bases, leaving 6 bases not matched to a gene. The CDR3 reads CASSQAAGVRETQYF. The DNA of the CDR3 is TGCGCCAGCAGCCAAGCGGCGGGAGTACGAGAGACCCAGTACTTC.

This sequence joins TRBV10-1 and TRBJ2-7; 8 bases are a match to TRBD1. CDR1 is WNHNN and CDR2 is SYGVQD in the germline V gene (reference sequence). This CDR3 has 16 amino acids. J lost 4 bases, V lost 5 bases, and 13 bases had no gene match. In DNA form, the CDR3 reads TGCGCCAGCAGTACCGGGACAGGCTGGGATTTTTACGAGCAGTACTTC. Protein: CASSTGTGWDFYEQYF.

A few counts support this clone. The rearrangement links TRBV7-9 to TRBJ1-3; D gene unclear. Germline V gene lookup returns CDR1 SEHNR and CDR2 FQNEAQ (reference sequence). CDR3 length: 11 residues. V was pared by 8 bases and J by 8 bases, with 10 bases between. CDR3 nucleotides: TGTGCCAGCGCCGTTTTAGACACCATATATTTT. This sequence encodes CASAVLDTIYF.

V usage is TRBV7-9 and J usage is TRBJ1-4; a possible D gene is TRBD1 (5 bases). V lost 5 bases, J lost 3 bases, and 16 bases lay in between. CDR1 SEHNR and CDR2 FQNEAQ come from the germline V gene (reference sequence). This CDR3 is 16 amino acids long. CDR3 amino acids: CASSTGHSIPNEKLFF. DNA for the CDR3: TGTGCCAGCAGCACCGGACATTCGATTCCTAATGAAAAACTGTTTTTT.

This rearrangement joins TRBV28 to TRBJ2-7; 7 nucleotides align to TRBD2. The CDR3 contains 15 residues. Unmatched junction bases numbered 9, after V lost 5 bases and J lost 2 bases. CDR1 and CDR2 (germline): MDHEN, SYDVKM. CDR3: CASSLKLAAAYEQYF. The CDR3 DNA reads as TGTGCCAGCAGTCTCAAGCTAGCGGCAGCCTACGAGCAGTACTTC.

The chain is built from TRBV5-6 and TRBJ2-7; TRBD2 agrees at 7 bases. CDR3 length equals 14 residues. Germline V gives CDR1 SGHDT, CDR2 YYEEEE. Germline trimming cut 4 bases from V and 0 bases from J; bases unmatched to any gene: 4. The CDR3 protein is CASSPSGSSYEQYF. The CDR3 DNA is TGTGCCAGCAGCCCTAGCGGAAGCTCCTACGAGCAGTACTTC.

The chain recombines TRBV5-1 with TRBJ2-5; TRBD2 matches at 9 bases. The CDR3 spans 16 residues. With 0 bases clipped from V and 3 bases from J, the junction kept 6 bases outside the gene matches. Germline V gene sequence: CDR1 SGHRS, CDR2 YFSETQ. The CDR3 DNA follows: TGCGCCAGCAGCTTGGGGGTTTCTAGCGGGAAAGAGACCCAGTACTTC. It encodes CASSLGVSSGKETQYF.

The chain links TRBV5-1 to TRBJ1-6, with 7 bases lining up with TRBD1. This CDR3 has 14 amino acids. Germline loops: CDR1 SGHRS, CDR2 YFSETQ. With V trimmed by 6 bases and J by 6 bases, 6 bases remained unmatched. In nucleotides, the CDR3 is TGCGCCAGCAAAGGGACAGATGTTAATTCACCCCTCCACTTT. Translated, it gives CASKGTDVNSPLHF.

The rearrangement uses TRBV10-3 and TRBJ2-7; D possibly corresponds to TRBD1 (6 bases). The CDR3 loop spans 18 amino acids. V was shortened by 0 bases and J by 4 bases, with 22 bases between the two germline ends. The germline V gene encodes CDR1 ENHRY and CDR2 SYGVKD. The DNA for the CDR3 is TGTGCCATCAGTGAGTCCAGTGGCTATCGGACAGCAGGTTACGAGCAGTACTTC. It codes for CAISESSGYRTAGYEQYF.

The V and J genes are TRBV7-9 and TRBJ2-1; the match to TRBD2 covers 11 bases. The CDR3 totals 19 residues. Trimming cost V 5 bases and J 4 bases; bases outside gene matches: 16. The germline V gene has CDR1 SEHNR and CDR2 FQNEAQ (reference sequence). The CDR3 sequence: CASSPRGATSGGIYNEQFF. The CDR3 region has the DNA TGTGCCAGCAGCCCACGGGGGGCTACTAGCGGGGGAATTTACAATGAGCAGTTCTTC.

J is TRBJ2-3 and V is TRBV7-9; 8 nucleotides line up with TRBD2. The germline V gene has CDR1 SEHNR and CDR2 FQNEAQ (reference sequence). With 1 base clipped from V and 4 bases from J, the junction kept 4 bases outside the gene matches. This CDR3 contains 15 residues. This CDR3 reads CASSLGSGSSDTQYF. The CDR3 DNA reads TGTGCCAGCAGCTTAGGGAGCGGGAGCTCAGATACGCAGTATTTT.

This chain connects TRBV19 to TRBJ2-1; D ambiguous. V gave up 5 bases and J gave up 7 bases, with 24 bases separating them. CDR1 LNHDA and CDR2 SQIVND come from the germline V gene (reference sequence). This CDR3 has 17 amino acids. The CDR3 DNA reads TGTGCCAGTAGTCCTCTTTGGCGGCCATACGGCGAGAATGAGCAGTTCTTC. Translation gives CASSPLWRPYGENEQFF.

This clone turned up a few times. This chain joins TRBV5-6 and TRBJ1-2; TRBD1 aligns across 8 bases. J was trimmed by 4 bases and V by 2 bases; bases with no gene match: 10. Germline CDR1 is SGHDT and CDR2 is YYEEEE. CDR3 size: 16 residues. DNA of the CDR3: TGTGCCAGCAGCTTAAGGGGGACTACAGGGGGCTATGGCTACACCTTC. Translation: CASSLRGTTGGYGYTF.

V and J are TRBV27 and TRBJ1-1, with D unresolved. The V gene lost 5 bases and the J gene lost 5 bases, with 9 bases spanning the gap. The CDR3 extends over 12 amino acids. Germline loops: CDR1 MNHEY, CDR2 SMNVEV (reference sequence). The CDR3, as DNA: TGTGCCAGCAGTGACGGGTTAACTGAAGCTTTCTTT. Protein product: CASSDGLTEAFF.

The chain has TRBV2 and TRBJ2-1, with D possibly being TRBD2 (7 bases). The CDR3 is 16 residues long. Germline V CDR1 and CDR2: SNHLY, FYNNEI. V was cut by 8 bases and J by 4 bases, with 21 bases left in between. The CDR3 bases are TGTGCCAGCTTATGGGAAGGGCGGGGGACATACAATGAGCAGTTCTTC. Protein: CASLWEGRGTYNEQFF.

This clone came up once. V and J are TRBV19 and TRBJ1-2; D might be TRBD1 (5 bases). CDR1 is LNHDA, CDR2 SQIVND, per germline (reference sequence). This CDR3 is built from 14 residues. With 6 bases removed from V and 4 bases from J, the gap between germline ends came to 15 bases. The CDR3 here is CASSDKGRVYGYTF. The DNA of the CDR3 is TGTGCCAGTAGCGACAAGGGGCGCGTCTATGGCTACACCTTC.

The rearrangement joins TRBV6-2 or TRBV6-3 to TRBJ2-5; possible D gene TRBD2, 6 bases. The germline V and J ends were trimmed by 2 bases and 0 bases, with 10 bases remaining between them. Germline V gives CDR1 MNHEY, CDR2 SVGEGT. The CDR3 length is 15 residues. Written as DNA, the CDR3 is TGTGCCAGCAGTTACGGGACTGGGAACCAAGAGACCCAGTACTTC. Its protein is CASSYGTGNQETQYF.